In its sample, the clone carrying this TCR beta chain was seen a few times. At one of its ends the junction is not consistent with the germline gene, which may arise from a read error. These data originate in a study of blood T cell repertoires in COVID-19. On the study more broadly: Samples came from the United States, Italy and Spain, spanning acute and convalescent COVID-19. PBMCs, B-cell-depleted T cells, or T cells were the source of the cDNA or gDNA that made up the material.

From germline, CDR1 is MGHRA and CDR2 YSYEKL. CDR3 length: 16 amino acids. How the authors handled the data: Estimated nucleated cell counts came from reference gene primer amplification. TCRdb keeps only in-frame clones here, not all; method: immunoSEQ multiplex PCR. V, J and clone size derive from that table, while D and trimming were established from the DNA sequence. The sample records 60,000 to 80,000 clones, about 88% being singletons. Sequencing was performed on peripheral blood. The origin of this receptor is a man between 65 and 79 years old with acute or convalescent COVID-19. The rearrangement uses TRBV4-1 and TRBJ1-6; TRBD1 aligns across 8 bases. The CDR3 spells CASSREPGQVNAPLHF. The CDR3 DNA reads as TGCGCCAGCAGCCGTGAGCCGGGACAGGTTAATGCACCCCTCCACTTT.